This T cell receptor beta chain came from a study of tumor-infiltrating lymphocytes in primary liver carcinoma. Across the study: Sequencing of the samples generated roughly 3.5 to 7.5 million productive TCRbeta reads, with similar yields across tissue types. Findings and limits, study-wide: It was tumor-adjacent and tumor-blood pairs that overlapped less than tumor region pairs did.

In this sample, this clonotype turned up a few times. Antigen unknown. Germline assignment: CDR1 DFQATT and CDR2 SNEGSKA (reference sequence). This CDR3 is 14 amino acids long. Trimming took 5 bases from V and 7 from J, leaving 18 bases between them. Total RNA and DNA came together from roughly 20-30 mg of bulk tissue without cell sorting. Each tumor was sampled at four poles and its centre. TCR beta cDNA was reverse-transcribed from roughly 520 ng of total RNA. The reaction used a constant-region primer and ProtoScript II reverse transcriptase. Three nested multiplex PCR rounds of slightly modified ARM-PCR generated TCR beta libraries. For about 11 cycles apiece, the opening two PCR rounds ran with TRBV1-TRBV30 forward primers and a C-beta reverse primer. TCRdb re-called the multiplex PCR reads with MiXCR, one entry per CDR3 protein. This sample has roughly 45,000 distinct CDR3 sequences, with around 64% found just once.

The sequence derives from a man aged 35 to 55 with primary liver carcinoma and hepatitis B virus infection. Sequencing input: liver tumor tissue from sampling region 5. Documented subset: tumor region T5, tumor centre. The chain joins TRBV20-1 to TRBJ2-1; either TRBD1 or TRBD2 may supply D (5 bases each). The CDR3 DNA reads TGCAGTGCTTGGGGACCCCAGCTAAAGAATGAGCAGTTCTTC. Amino acid sequence: CSAWGPQLKNEQFF.